This T cell receptor beta chain was identified during a study of T-cell memory formation after mild COVID-19. Study-wide background: TCR clusters were largely donor specific.

Many counts were recorded for this clonotype. What it binds is unknown. TCR alpha and TCR beta cDNA libraries with sample barcodes and UMIs came from 5'RACE using constant-segment primers. TCRdb itself ran the 5' RACE reads through MiXCR, one entry per CDR3 protein. The top ten hold approximately 21% of the sample, which has about 310,000 distinct CDR3 sequences, 15% to 20% seen once. V was clipped by 7 bases and J by 2 bases, with 18 bases between them. Germline V gives CDR1 SNHLY, CDR2 FYNNEI. The CDR3 covers 15 residues. Study-level results: Most CD4+ clones that shrank were in CM and EM, while CD8+ ones turned up in EMRA. Clones contracting across day 15 to 85 had a balanced CD4/CD8 profile; later expanding clones leaned CD4+.

This clonotype originated in a man aged 18 to 35 who had mild COVID-19 (a few samples of this study predate the infection). Cell type and time point are not known. Material for sequencing was PBMCs or a T cell subset sorted from them (not recorded which). V usage is TRBV2 and J usage is TRBJ2-7, with D possibly TRBD1 on 6 matching bases. The CDR3, as DNA: TGTGCCAGCACCTCATTGGACAGTCTCCCCTACGAGCAGTACTTC. The encoded protein is CASTSLDSLPYEQYF. The entire variable domain, with the rest obtained from reference TRBV2 and TRBJ2-7, is as follows: EPEVTQTPSHQVTQMGQEVILRCVPISNHLYFYWYRQILGQKVEFLVSFYNNEISEKSEIFDDQFSVERPDGSNFTLKIRSTKLEDSAMYFCASTSLDSLPYEQYFGPGTRLTVT.